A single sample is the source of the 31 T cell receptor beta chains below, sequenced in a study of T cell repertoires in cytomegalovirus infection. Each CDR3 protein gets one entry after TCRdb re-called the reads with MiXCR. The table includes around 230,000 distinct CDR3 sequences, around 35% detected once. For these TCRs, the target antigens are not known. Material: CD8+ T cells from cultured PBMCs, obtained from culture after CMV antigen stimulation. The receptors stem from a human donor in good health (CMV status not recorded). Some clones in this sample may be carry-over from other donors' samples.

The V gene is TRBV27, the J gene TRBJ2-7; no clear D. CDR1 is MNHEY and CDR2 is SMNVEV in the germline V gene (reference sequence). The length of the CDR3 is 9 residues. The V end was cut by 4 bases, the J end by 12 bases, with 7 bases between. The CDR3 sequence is CASSYPRYF. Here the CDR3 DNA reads TGTGCCAGCAGTTATCCCAGGTACTTC.

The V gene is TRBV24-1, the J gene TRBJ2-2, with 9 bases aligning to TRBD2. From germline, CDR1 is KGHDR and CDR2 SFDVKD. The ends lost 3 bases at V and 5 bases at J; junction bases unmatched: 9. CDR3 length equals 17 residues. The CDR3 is CATSDIRQTSGTGELFF. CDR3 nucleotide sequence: TGTGCCACCAGTGATATCAGACAGACTAGCGGTACCGGGGAGCTGTTTTTT.

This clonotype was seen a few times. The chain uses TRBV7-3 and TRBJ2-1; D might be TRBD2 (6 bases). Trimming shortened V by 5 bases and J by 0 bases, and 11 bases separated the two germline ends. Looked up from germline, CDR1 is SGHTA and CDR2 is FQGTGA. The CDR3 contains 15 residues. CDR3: CASSARETSYNEQFF. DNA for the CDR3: TGTGCCAGCAGCGCCCGGGAGACCTCCTACAATGAGCAGTTCTTC.

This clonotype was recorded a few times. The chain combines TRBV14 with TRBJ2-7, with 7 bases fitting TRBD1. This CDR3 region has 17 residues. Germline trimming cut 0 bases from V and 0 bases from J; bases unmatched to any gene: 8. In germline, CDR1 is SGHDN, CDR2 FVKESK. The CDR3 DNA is TGTGCCAGCAGCCAAGACCGACAGGGCCATAACTCCTACGAGCAGTACTTC. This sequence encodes CASSQDRQGHNSYEQYF. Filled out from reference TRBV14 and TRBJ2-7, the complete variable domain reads EAGVTQFPSHSVIEKGQTVTLRCDPISGHDNLYWYRRVMGKEIKFLLHFVKESKQDESGMPNNRFLAERTGGTYSTLKVQPAELEDSGVYFCASSQDRQGHNSYEQYFGPGTRLTVT.

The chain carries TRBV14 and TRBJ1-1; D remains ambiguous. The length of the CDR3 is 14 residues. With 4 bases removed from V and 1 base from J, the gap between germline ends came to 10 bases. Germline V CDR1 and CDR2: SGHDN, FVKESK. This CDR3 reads CASSLLQENTEAFF. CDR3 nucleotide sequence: TGTGCCAGCAGCCTACTTCAAGAGAACACTGAAGCTTTCTTT.

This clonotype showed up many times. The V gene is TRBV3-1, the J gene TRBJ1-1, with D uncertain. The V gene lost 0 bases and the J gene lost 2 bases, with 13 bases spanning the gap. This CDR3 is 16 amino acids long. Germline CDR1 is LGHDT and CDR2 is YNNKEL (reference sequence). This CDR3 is CASSQDWRGSNTEAFF. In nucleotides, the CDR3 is TGTGCCAGCAGCCAAGACTGGAGAGGAAGTAACACTGAAGCTTTCTTT.

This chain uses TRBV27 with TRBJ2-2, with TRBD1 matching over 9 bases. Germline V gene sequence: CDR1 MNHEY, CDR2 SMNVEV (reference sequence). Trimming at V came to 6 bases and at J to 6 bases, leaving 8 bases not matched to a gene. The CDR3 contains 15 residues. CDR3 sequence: CASRSGTGFPGELFF. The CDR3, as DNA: TGTGCCAGCAGATCCGGGACAGGGTTTCCCGGGGAGCTGTTTTTT.

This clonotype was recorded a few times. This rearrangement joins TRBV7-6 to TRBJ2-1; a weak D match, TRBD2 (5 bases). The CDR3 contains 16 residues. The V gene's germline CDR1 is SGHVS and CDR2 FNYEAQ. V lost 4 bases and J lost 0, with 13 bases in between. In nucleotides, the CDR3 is TGTGCCAGCAGCTCTGCGAGCGGCAGCTCCTACAATGAGCAGTTCTTC. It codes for CASSSASGSSYNEQFF.

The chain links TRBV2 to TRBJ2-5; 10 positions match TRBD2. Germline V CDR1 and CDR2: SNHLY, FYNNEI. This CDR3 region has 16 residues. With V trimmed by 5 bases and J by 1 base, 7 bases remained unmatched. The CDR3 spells CASSTGTSVIQETQYF. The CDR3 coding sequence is TGTGCCAGCAGTACCGGGACTAGCGTCATCCAAGAGACCCAGTACTTC. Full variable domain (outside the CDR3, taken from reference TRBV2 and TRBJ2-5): EPEVTQTPSHQVTQMGQEVILRCVPISNHLYFYWYRQILGQKVEFLVSFYNNEISEKSEIFDDQFSVERPDGSNFTLKIRSTKLEDSAMYFCASSTGTSVIQETQYFGPGTRLLVL.

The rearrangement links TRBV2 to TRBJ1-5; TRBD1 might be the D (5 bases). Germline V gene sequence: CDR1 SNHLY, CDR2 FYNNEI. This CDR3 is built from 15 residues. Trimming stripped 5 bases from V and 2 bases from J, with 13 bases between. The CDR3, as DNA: TGTGCCAGCAGTAGACAGTCAATAGGCAATCAGCCCCAGCATTTT. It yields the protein CASSRQSIGNQPQHF.

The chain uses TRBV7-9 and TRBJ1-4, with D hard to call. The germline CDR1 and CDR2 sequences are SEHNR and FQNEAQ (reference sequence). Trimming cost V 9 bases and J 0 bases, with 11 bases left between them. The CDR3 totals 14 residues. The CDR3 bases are TGTGCCAGTACTCCAGGCCCAACTAATGAAAAACTGTTTTTT. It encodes CASTPGPTNEKLFF.

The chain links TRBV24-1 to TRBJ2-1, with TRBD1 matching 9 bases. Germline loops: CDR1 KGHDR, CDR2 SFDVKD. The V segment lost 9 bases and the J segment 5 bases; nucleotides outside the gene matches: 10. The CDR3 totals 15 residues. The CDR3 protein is CATEGQGLADNEQFF. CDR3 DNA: TGTGCCACCGAAGGACAGGGGTTAGCGGACAATGAGCAGTTCTTC.

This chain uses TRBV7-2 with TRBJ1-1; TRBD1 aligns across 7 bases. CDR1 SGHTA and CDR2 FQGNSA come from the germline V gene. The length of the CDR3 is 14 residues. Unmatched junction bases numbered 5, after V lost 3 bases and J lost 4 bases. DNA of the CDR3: TGTGCCAGCAGCTTTGAGGAGGGGGCCACTGAAGCTTTCTTT. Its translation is CASSFEEGATEAFF.

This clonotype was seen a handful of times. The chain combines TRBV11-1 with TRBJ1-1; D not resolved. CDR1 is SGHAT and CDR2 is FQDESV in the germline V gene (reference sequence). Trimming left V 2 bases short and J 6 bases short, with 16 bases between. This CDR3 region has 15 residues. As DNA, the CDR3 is TGTGCCAGCAGCTTACGGGGATCCGGTTTGGCTGAAGCTTTCTTT. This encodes CASSLRGSGLAEAFF.

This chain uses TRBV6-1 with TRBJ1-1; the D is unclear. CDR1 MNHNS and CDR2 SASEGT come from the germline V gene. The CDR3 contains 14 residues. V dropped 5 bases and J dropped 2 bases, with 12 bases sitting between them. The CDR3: CASSLSWGNTEAFF. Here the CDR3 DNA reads TGTGCCAGCAGTCTCTCCTGGGGAAACACTGAAGCTTTCTTT.

This CDR3 reads CAISEWQGAYEQYF. As DNA, the CDR3 is TGTGCCATCAGTGAGTGGCAGGGGGCCTACGAGCAGTACTTC. The chain carries TRBV10-3 and TRBJ2-7, with TRBD1 matching over 7 bases. Germline CDR1 is ENHRY and CDR2 is SYGVKD. V was pared by 1 base and J by 2 bases, with 2 bases of the junction left unmatched. The CDR3 is 14 residues long.

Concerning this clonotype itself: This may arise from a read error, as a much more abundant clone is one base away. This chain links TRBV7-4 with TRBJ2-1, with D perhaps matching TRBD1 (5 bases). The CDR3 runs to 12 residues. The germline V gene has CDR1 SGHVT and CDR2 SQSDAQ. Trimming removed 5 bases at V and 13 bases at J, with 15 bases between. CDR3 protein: CASSDVGLFQFF. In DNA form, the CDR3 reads TGTGCCAGCAGCGATGTGGGGCTGTTCCAGTTCTTC.

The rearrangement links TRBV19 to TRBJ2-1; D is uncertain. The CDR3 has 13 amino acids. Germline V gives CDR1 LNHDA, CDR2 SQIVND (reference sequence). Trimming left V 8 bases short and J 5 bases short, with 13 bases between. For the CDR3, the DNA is TGTGCCAGTCGGGCTCGGGCCCACAATGAGCAGTTCTTC. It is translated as CASRARAHNEQFF.

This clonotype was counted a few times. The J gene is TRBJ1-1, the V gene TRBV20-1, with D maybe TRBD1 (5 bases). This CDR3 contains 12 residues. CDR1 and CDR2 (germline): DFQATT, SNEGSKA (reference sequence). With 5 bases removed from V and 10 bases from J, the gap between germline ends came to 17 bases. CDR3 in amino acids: CSAQKGEAVAFF. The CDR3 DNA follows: TGCAGTGCTCAAAAAGGGGAGGCGGTAGCTTTCTTT.

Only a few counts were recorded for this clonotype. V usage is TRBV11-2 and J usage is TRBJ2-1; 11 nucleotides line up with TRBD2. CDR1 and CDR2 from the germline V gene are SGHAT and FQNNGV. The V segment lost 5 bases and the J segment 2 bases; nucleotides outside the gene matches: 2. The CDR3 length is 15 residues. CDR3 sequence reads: CASSRSGGAYNEQFF. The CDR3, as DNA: TGTGCCAGCAGCCGTAGCGGGGGGGCCTACAATGAGCAGTTCTTC. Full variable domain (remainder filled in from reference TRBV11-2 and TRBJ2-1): EAGVAQSPRYKIIEKRQSVAFWCNPISGHATLYWYQQILGQGPKLLIQFQNNGVVDDSQLPKDRFSAERLKGVDSTLKIQPAKLEDSAVYLCASSRSGGAYNEQFFGPGTRLTVL.

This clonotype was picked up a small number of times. CDR3 nucleotides: TGTGCCAGCAGTTTATCCGGGGGCCACGAGCAGTACTTC. Its translation is CASSLSGGHEQYF. This chain joins TRBV27 and TRBJ2-7, with D perhaps assigned TRBD1 or TRBD2 (6 bases each). From germline, CDR1 is MNHEY and CDR2 SMNVEV (reference sequence). The CDR3 extends over 13 amino acids. With 0 bases removed from V and 5 bases from J, the gap between germline ends came to 8 bases.

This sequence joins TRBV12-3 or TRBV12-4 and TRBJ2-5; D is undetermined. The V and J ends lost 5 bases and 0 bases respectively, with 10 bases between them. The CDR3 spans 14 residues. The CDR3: CASSPPRDQETQYF. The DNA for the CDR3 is TGTGCCAGCAGTCCACCGCGCGACCAAGAGACCCAGTACTTC.

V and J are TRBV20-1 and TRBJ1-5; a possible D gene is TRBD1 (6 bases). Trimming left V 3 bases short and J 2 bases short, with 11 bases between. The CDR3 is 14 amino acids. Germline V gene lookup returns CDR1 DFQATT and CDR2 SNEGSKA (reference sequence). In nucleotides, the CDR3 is TGCAGTGCTAGTGGGGGGGGCCGCAATCAGCCCCAGCATTTT. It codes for CSASGGGRNQPQHF.

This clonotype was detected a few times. The CDR3 DNA is TGTGCCAGCAGCTCGGACGGAAGTAATCGCTACGAGCAGTACTTC. Amino acid sequence: CASSSDGSNRYEQYF. The J gene is TRBJ2-7, the V gene TRBV7-9; unclear D gene. The V gene's germline CDR1 is SEHNR and CDR2 FQNEAQ (reference sequence). V lost 4 bases and J 3 bases, leaving 16 bases between the germline ends. The CDR3 extends over 15 amino acids.

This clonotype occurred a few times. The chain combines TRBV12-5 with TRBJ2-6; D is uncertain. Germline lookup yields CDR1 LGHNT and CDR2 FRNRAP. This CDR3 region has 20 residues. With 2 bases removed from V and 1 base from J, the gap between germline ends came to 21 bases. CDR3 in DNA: TGTGCTAGTGGTTTGATAACGGATTACCCCTTACTGTCTGGGGCCAACGTCCTGACTTTC. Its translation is CASGLITDYPLLSGANVLTF.

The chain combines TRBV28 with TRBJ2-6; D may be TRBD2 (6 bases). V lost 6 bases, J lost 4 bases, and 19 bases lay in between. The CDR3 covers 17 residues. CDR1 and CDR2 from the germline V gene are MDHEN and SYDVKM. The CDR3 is CASSSGTEGPGANVLTF. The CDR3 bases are TGTGCCAGCAGCTCCGGGACGGAGGGCCCCGGGGCCAACGTCCTGACTTTC. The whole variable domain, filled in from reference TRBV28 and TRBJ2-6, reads DVKVTQSSRYLVKRTGEKVFLECVQDMDHENMFWYRQDPGLGLRLIYFSYDVKMKEKGDIPEGYSVSREKKERFSLILESASTNQTSMYLCASSSGTEGPGANVLTFGAGSRLTVL.

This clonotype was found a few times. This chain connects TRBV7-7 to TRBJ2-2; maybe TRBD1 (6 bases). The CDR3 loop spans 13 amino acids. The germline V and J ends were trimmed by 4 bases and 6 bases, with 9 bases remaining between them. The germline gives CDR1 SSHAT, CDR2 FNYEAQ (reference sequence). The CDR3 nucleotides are TGTGCCAGCAGCTGGACAGAAGCCGGGGAGCTGTTTTTT. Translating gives CASSWTEAGELFF. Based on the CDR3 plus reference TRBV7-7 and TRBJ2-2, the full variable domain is GAGVSQSPRYKVTKRGQDVTLRCDPISSHATLYWYQQALGQGPEFLTYFNYEAQPDKSGLPSDRFSAERPEGSISTLTIQRTEQRDSAMYRCASSWTEAGELFFGEGSRLTVL.

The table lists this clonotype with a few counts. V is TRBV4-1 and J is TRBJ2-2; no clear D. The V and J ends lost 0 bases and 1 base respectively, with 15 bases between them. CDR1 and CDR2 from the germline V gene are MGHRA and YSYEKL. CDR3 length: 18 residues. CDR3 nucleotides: TGCGCCAGCAGCCAAGAAGAGGAAGCCCTTGTGAACACCGGGGAGCTGTTTTTT. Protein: CASSQEEEALVNTGELFF.

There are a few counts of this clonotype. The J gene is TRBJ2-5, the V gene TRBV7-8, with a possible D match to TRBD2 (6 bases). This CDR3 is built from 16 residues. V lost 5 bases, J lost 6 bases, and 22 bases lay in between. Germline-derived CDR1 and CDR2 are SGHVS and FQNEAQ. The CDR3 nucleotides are TGTGCCAGCAGCCTCCTTTCGGGCCCCGGGGGTCAGACCCAGTACTTC. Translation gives CASSLLSGPGGQTQYF.

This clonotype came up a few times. As DNA, the CDR3 is TGTGCCAGCAGCTCTCCGGCTAGCGGGAGTTTCAATGAGCAGTTCTTC. It specifies CASSSPASGSFNEQFF. The chain combines TRBV7-3 with TRBJ2-1, with 10 bases lining up with TRBD2. The CDR3 totals 16 residues. Losses at the gene ends were 4 bases for V and 6 bases for J; bases not matched to a gene: 9. Germline CDR1 is SGHTA and CDR2 is FQGTGA.

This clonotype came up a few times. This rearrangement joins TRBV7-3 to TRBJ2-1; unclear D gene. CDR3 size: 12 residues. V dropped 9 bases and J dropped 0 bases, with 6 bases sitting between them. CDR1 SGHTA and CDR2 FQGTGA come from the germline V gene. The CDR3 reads CASGASYNEQFF. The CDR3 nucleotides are TGTGCCAGTGGAGCCTCCTACAATGAGCAGTTCTTC.